The T cell receptor beta chain under discussion was sequenced for a study of T-cell reconstitution after alpha-beta-depleted transplantation in children. Unique molecular identifiers were incorporated when the TCRbeta library was constructed. TCRdb fed the PCR reads into MiXCR, producing one record per CDR3 protein. The sample lists under 150,000 distinct CDR3 sequences, 8.5% to 10% occurring once. Germline CDR1 is SGHRS and CDR2 is YFSETQ. V was trimmed by 0 bases and J by 7 bases, leaving 23 bases between them. The CDR3 length is 18 residues. The chain employs TRBV5-1 and TRBJ2-1; D is perhaps TRBD1 (6 bases). The sample was PBMCs, mostly from graft donor cells, taken 180 days after TCRalphabeta/CD19-depleted stem cell transplant. This TCR derives from a girl under three years old who had a stem cell transplant for combined immunodeficiency, so the T cells may come from the graft donor. The CDR3 spells CASSLAYFPRGRGNEQFF. The DNA of the CDR3 is TGCGCCAGCAGCTTGGCTTACTTTCCAAGGGGGAGAGGGAATGAGCAGTTCTTC.